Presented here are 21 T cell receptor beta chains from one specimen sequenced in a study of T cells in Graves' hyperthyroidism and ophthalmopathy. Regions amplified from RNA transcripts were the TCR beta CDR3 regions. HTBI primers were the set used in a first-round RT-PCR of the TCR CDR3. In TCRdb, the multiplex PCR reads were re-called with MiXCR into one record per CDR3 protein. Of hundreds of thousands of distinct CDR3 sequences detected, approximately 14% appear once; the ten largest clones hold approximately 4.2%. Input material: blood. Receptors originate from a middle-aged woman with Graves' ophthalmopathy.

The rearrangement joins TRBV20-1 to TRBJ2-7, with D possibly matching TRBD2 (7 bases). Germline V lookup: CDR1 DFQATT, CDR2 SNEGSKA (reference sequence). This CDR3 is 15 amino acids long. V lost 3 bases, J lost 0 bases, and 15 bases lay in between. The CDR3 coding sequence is TGCAGTGCTAGGAGGCCCGGGGGGCTCTCCTACGAGCAGTACTTC. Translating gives CSARRPGGLSYEQYF.

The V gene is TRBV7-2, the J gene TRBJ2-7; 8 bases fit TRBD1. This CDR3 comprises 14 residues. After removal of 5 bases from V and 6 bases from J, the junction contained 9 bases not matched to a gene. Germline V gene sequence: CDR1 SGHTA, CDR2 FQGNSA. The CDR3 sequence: CASSPRTGLSEQYF. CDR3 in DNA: TGTGCCAGCAGCCCGAGGACAGGGCTCTCCGAGCAGTACTTC.

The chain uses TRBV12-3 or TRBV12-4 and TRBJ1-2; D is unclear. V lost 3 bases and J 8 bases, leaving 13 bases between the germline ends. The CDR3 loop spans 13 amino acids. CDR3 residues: CASSFGGRGGYTF. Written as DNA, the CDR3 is TGTGCCAGCAGTTTTGGAGGGCGTGGGGGCTACACCTTC.

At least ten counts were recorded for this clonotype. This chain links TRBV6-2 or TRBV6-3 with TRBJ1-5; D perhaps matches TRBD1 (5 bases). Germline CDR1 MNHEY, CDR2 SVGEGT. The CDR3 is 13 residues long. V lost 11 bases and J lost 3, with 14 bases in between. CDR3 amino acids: CAHGGGPNQPQHF. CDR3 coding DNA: TGTGCCCACGGGGGAGGTCCCAATCAGCCCCAGCATTTT.

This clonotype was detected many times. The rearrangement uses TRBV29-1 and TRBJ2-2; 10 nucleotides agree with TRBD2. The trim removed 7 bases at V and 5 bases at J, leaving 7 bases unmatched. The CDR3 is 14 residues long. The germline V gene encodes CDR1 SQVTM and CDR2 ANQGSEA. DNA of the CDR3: TGCAGCGCAAAGGTTAGCGGGAGGACCGGGGAGCTGTTTTTT. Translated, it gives CSAKVSGRTGELFF.

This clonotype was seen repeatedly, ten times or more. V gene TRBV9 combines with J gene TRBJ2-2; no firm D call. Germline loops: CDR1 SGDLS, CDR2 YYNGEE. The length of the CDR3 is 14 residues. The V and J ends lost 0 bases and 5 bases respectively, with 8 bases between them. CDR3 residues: CASSVDPLTGELFF. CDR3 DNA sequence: TGTGCCAGCAGCGTAGATCCCTTGACCGGGGAGCTGTTTTTT.

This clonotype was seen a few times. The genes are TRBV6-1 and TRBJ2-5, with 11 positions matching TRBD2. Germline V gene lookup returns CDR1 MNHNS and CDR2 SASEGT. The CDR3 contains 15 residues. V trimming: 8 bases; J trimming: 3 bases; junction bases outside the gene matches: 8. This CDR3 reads CASSTGTSGEETQYF. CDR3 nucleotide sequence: TGTGCCAGCTCTACCGGGACTAGCGGTGAAGAGACCCAGTACTTC.

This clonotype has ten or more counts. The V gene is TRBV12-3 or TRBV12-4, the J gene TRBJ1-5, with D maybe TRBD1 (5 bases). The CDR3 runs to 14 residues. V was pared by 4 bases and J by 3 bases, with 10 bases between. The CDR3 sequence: CASSWGLYNQPQHF. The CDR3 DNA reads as TGTGCCAGCAGTTGGGGCCTCTACAATCAGCCCCAGCATTTT.

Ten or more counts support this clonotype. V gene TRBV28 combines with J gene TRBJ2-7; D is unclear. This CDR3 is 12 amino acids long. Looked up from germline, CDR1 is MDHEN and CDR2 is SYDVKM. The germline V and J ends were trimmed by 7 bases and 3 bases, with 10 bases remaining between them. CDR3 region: CASTPGDYEQYF. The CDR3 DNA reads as TGTGCCAGCACCCCGGGTGACTACGAGCAGTACTTC.

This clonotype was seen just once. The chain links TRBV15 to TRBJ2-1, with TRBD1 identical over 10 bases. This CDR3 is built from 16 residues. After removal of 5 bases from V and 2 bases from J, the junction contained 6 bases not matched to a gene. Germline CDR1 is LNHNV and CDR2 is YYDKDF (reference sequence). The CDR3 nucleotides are TGTGCCACCAGCGGGACAGGGGATCGCGCCTACAATGAGCAGTTCTTC. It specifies CATSGTGDRAYNEQFF.

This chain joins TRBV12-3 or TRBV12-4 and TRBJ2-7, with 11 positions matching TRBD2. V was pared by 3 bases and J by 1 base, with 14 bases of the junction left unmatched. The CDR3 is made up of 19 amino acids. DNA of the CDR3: TGTGCCAGCAGTTTCCACCAACTGCCGGGACTAGCGGAGTCCTACGAGCAGTACTTC. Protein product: CASSFHQLPGLAESYEQYF.

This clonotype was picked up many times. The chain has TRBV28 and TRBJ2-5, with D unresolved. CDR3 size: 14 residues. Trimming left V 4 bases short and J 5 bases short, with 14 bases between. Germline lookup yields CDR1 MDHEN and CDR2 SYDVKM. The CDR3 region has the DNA TGTGCCAGCAGTTCGACGACTGTCCCTGAGACCCAGTACTTC. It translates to CASSSTTVPETQYF.

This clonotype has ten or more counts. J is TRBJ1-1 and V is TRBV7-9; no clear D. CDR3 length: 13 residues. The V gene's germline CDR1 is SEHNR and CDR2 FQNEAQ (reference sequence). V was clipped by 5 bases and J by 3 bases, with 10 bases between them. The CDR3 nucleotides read TGTGCCAGCAGCCATAACGGGGACACTGAAGCTTTCTTT. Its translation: CASSHNGDTEAFF.

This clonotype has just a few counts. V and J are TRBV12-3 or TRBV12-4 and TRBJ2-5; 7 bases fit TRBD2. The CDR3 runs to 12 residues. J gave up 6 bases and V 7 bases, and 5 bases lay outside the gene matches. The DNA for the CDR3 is TGTGCCAGCACCAGCGGGGACCAGACCCAGTACTTC. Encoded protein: CASTSGDQTQYF.

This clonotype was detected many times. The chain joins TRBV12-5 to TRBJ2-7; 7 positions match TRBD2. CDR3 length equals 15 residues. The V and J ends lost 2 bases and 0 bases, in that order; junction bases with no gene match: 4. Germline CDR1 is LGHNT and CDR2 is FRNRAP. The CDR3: CASGLIGGSSYEQYF. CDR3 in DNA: TGTGCTAGTGGTTTGATTGGCGGGAGCTCCTACGAGCAGTACTTC. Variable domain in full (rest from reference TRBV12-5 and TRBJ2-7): DARVTQTPRHKVTEMGQEVTMRCQPILGHNTVFWYRQTMMQGLELLAYFRNRAPLDDSGMPKDRFSAEMPDATLATLKIQPSEPRDSAVYFCASGLIGGSSYEQYFGPGTRLTVT.

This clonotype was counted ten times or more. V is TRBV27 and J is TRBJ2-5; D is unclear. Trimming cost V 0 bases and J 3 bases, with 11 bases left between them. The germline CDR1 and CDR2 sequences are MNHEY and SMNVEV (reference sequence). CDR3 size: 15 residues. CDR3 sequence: CASSLSFNTEETQYF. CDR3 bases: TGTGCCAGCAGTTTATCGTTTAATACAGAAGAGACCCAGTACTTC.

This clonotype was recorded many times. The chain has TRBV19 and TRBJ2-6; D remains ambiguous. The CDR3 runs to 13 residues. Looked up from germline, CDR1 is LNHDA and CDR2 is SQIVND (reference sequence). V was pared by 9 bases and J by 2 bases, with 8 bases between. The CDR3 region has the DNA TGTGCCAGCTCGATACCTGGGGCCAACGTCCTGACTTTC. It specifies CASSIPGANVLTF.

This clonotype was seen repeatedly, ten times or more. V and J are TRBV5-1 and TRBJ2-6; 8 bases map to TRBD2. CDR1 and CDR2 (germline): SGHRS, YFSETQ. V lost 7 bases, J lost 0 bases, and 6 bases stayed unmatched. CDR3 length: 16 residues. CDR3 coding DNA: TGCGCCAGCTCCTTAGCGGGAAACTCTGGGGCCAACGTCCTGACTTTC. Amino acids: CASSLAGNSGANVLTF.

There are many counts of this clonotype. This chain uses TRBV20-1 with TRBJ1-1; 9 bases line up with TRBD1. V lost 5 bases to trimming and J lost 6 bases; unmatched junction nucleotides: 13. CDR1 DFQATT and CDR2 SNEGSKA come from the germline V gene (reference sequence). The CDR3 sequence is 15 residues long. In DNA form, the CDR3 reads TGCAGTGCTCCGACAGGGGGTGCCGTTTTGGCTGAAGCTTTCTTT. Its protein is CSAPTGGAVLAEAFF.

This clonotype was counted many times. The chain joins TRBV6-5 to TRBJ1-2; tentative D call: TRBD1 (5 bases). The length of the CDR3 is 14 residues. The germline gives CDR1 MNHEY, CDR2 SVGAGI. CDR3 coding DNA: TGTGCAGCCCTTACGGGGCGGGCTAACTATGGCTACACCTTC. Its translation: CAALTGRANYGYTF.

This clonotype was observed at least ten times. The CDR3 is CASRETGSGNTIYF. The DNA for the CDR3 is TGTGCCAGTAGGGAGACAGGCTCTGGAAACACCATATATTTT. The rearrangement uses TRBV19 and TRBJ1-3; a possible D gene is TRBD1 (6 bases). This CDR3 spans 14 amino acids. Germline CDR1 reads LNHDA; CDR2 reads SQIVND (reference sequence). V lost 6 bases to trimming and J lost 0 bases, with 9 bases between them.